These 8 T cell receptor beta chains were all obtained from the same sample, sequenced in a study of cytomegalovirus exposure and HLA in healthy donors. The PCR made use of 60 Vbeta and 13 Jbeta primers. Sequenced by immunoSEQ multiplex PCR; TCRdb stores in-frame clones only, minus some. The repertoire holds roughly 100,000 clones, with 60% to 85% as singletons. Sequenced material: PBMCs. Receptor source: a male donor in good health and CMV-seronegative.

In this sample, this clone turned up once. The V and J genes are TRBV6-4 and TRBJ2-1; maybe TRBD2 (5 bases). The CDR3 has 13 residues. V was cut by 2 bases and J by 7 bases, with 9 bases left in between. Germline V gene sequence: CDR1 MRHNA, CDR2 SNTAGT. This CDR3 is CASSDGERNEQFF. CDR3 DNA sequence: TGTGCCAGCAGTGACGGGGAGAGAAATGAGCAGTTCTTC.

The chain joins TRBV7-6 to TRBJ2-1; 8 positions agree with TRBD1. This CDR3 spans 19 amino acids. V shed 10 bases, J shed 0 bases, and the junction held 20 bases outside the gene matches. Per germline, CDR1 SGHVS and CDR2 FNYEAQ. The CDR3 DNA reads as TGTGCCACGACCGGCCTCCCAGGGGGCTCCTCCAGCTCCTACAATGAGCAGTTCTTC. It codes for CATTGLPGGSSSSYNEQFF.

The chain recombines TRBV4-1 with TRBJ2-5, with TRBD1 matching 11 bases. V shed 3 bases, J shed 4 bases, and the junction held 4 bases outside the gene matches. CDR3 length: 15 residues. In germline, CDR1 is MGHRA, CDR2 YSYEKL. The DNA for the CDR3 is TGCGCCAGCAGCCAGGGACAGGGGGGATCAGAGACCCAGTACTTC. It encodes CASSQGQGGSETQYF.

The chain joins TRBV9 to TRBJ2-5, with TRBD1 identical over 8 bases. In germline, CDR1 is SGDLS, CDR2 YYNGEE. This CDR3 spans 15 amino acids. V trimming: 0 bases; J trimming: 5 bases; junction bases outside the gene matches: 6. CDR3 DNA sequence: TGTGCCAGCAGCGTAGCAACAGGGGGTCGCGAGACCCAGTACTTC. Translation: CASSVATGGRETQYF.

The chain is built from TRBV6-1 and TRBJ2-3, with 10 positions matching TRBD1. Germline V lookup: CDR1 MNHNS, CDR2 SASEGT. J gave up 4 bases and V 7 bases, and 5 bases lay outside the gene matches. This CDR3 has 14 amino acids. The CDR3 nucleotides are TGTGCCAGCAACCTGGACAGGGGGGCAGATACGCAGTATTTT. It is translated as CASNLDRGADTQYF.

CDR3 protein: CATGGAGQFLSNQPQHF. The CDR3 DNA reads TGTGCCACCGGGGGGGCGGGACAGTTCCTAAGCAATCAGCCCCAGCATTTT. This sequence joins TRBV28 and TRBJ1-5; 7 bases match TRBD1. The CDR3 is made up of 17 amino acids. J gave up 1 base and V 10 bases, and 16 bases lay outside the gene matches. Germline-derived CDR1 and CDR2 are MDHEN and SYDVKM.

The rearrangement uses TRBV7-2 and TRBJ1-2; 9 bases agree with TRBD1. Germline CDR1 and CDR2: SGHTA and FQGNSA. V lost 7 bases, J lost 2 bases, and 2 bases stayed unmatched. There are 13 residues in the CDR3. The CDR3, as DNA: TGTGCCAGCACCGGACAGGGGAACTATGGCTACACCTTC. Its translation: CASTGQGNYGYTF.

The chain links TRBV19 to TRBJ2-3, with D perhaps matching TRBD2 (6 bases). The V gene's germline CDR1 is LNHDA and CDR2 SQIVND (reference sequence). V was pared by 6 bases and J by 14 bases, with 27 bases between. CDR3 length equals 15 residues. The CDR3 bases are TGTGCCAGTAGCGATCCGGGCGGGACTCATAAGGCATGGTATTTT. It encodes CASSDPGGTHKAWYF.